These T cell receptor beta chains were read from a single sample in a study of response to subunit inactivated influenza vaccine. A single record per CDR3 protein comes from TCRdb applying MiXCR to the RT-PCR reads. Seen here are some 540,000 distinct CDR3 sequences, approximately 20% observed once, and the top ten hold around 2.8%. This same sample was also taken into another study, of T cells expressing NK-cell markers.

This specimen consisted of CD4+ T cells sorted from PBMCs, obtained about 12 days after vaccination. The receptors shown here come from a man aged 45-60 years who received an inactivated influenza vaccine. The CDR3 runs from the conserved cysteine through the conserved F or W. The order of the fields is D gene, clone size, V gene, J gene, CDR3 protein, CDR3 DNA. The D gene is left open where the match is weak. Rows give clone size only sometimes, using once, few, many, or a class for an expanded clone.

D: TRBD1
size: few
V: TRBV20-1
J: TRBJ2-4
CDR3: CSALSGGQNIQYF
DNA: TGCAGTGCTCTCTCAGGGGGCCAAAACATTCAGTACTTC

D: -
size: few
V: TRBV12-3/TRBV12-4
J: TRBJ1-2
CDR3: CASSFREGRGYTF
DNA: TGTGCCAGCAGTTTTCGGGAGGGACGCGGCTACACCTTC

D: -
size: -
V: TRBV5-1
J: TRBJ2-2
CDR3: CASSPGHINTGELFF
DNA: TGCGCCAGCAGCCCGGGACACATAAACACCGGGGAGCTGTTTTTT

D: TRBD1
size: -
V: TRBV10-3
J: TRBJ2-1
CDR3: CAIRDLGQESYEQFF
DNA: TGTGCCATCAGAGACCTGGGACAGGAGTCGTACGAGCAGTTCTTC

D: TRBD2
size: few
V: TRBV10-3
J: TRBJ2-1
CDR3: CAISERRLAGYSNEQFF
DNA: TGTGCCATCAGTGAGCGGAGACTAGCGGGTTACTCCAATGAGCAGTTCTTC

D: -
size: -
V: TRBV24-1
J: TRBJ2-1
CDR3: CATSDLRNEQFF
DNA: TGTGCCACCAGTGATTTGCGCAATGAGCAGTTCTTC

D: -
size: -
V: TRBV7-2
J: TRBJ2-7
CDR3: CASRVRDGVYEQSF
DNA: TGTGCCAGCAGGGTTAGGGACGGAGTCTACGAGCAGTCCTTC

D: -
size: few
V: TRBV7-2
J: TRBJ2-7
CDR3: CASTGGDGSSYEQYF
DNA: TGTGCCAGCACGGGTGGCGACGGGAGCTCCTACGAGCAGTACTTC

D: -
size: few
V: TRBV5-5
J: TRBJ2-3
CDR3: CASSLATGYTNTQYF
DNA: TGTGCCAGCAGCTTGGCCACGGGGTATACGAATACGCAGTATTTT

D: -
size: -
V: TRBV6-2/TRBV6-3
J: TRBJ2-7
CDR3: CASSHRRGRGTYEQYF
DNA: TGTGCCAGCAGTCACCGCCGGGGAAGAGGGACCTACGAGCAGTACTTC

D: -
size: -
V: TRBV12-3/TRBV12-4
J: TRBJ2-7
CDR3: CASSFRTGLTSYEQYF
DNA: TGTGCCAGCAGTTTTAGAACAGGGTTAACCTCCTACGAGCAGTACTTC

D: -
size: few
V: TRBV6-4
J: TRBJ2-5
CDR3: CASSDDWLGQETQYF
DNA: TGTGCCAGCAGTGACGATTGGTTGGGACAAGAGACCCAGTACTTC

D: -
size: -
V: TRBV12-3/TRBV12-4
J: TRBJ2-3
CDR3: CASRKQGHTQYF
DNA: TGTGCCAGCAGGAAACAGGGCCATACGCAGTATTTT

D: -
size: -
V: TRBV7-2
J: TRBJ2-2
CDR3: CASSLGVRGNTGELFF
DNA: TGTGCCAGCAGCTTAGGGGTGCGGGGGAACACCGGGGAGCTGTTTTTT

D: TRBD2
size: -
V: TRBV9
J: TRBJ2-3
CDR3: CASSVVGTSGTNTDTQYF
DNA: TGTGCCAGCAGCGTAGTCGGGACTAGCGGGACTAACACAGATACGCAGTATTTT

D: -
size: -
V: TRBV20-1
J: TRBJ2-1
CDR3: CSARDLSSYNEQFF
DNA: TGCAGTGCGCGGGACTTGAGCTCCTACAATGAGCAGTTCTTC

D: -
size: -
V: TRBV14
J: TRBJ2-1
CDR3: CASSQGRGAINEQFF
DNA: TGTGCCAGCAGCCAAGGTCGGGGGGCGATTAATGAGCAGTTCTTC

D: TRBD1
size: -
V: TRBV5-1
J: TRBJ2-5
CDR3: CASSLAGQDQETQYF
DNA: TGCGCCAGCAGCTTGGCTGGACAGGACCAAGAGACCCAGTACTTC

D: TRBD2
size: -
V: TRBV6-4
J: TRBJ2-1
CDR3: CASSDGGNEQFF
DNA: TGTGCCAGCAGCGACGGGGGGAATGAGCAGTTCTTC

D: TRBD2
size: -
V: TRBV4-3
J: TRBJ2-7
CDR3: CASSRGRGASGNYEQYF
DNA: TGCGCCAGCAGCCGAGGCCGAGGTGCTAGCGGGAACTACGAGCAGTACTTC

D: TRBD2
size: few
V: TRBV5-1
J: TRBJ2-2
CDR3: CASSTGGLASGELFF
DNA: TGCGCCAGCAGCACCGGGGGACTAGCTTCTGGGGAGCTGTTTTTT

D: -
size: many
V: TRBV7-2
J: TRBJ2-7
CDR3: CASSHGGDYEQYF
DNA: TGTGCCAGCAGCCATGGTGGGGACTACGAGCAGTACTTC

D: -
size: -
V: TRBV6-5
J: TRBJ1-2
CDR3: CASSHGLEWNGYTF
DNA: TGTGCCAGCAGTCACGGCCTGGAGTGGAATGGCTACACCTTC

D: -
size: -
V: TRBV12-2
J: TRBJ2-7
CDR3: CASRSRDPRVYEQYF
DNA: TGTGCAAGTCGCTCTCGGGACCCGAGAGTCTACGAGCAGTACTTC

D: TRBD1
size: few
V: TRBV20-1
J: TRBJ2-5
CDR3: CSAVWTGARETQYF
DNA: TGCAGTGCTGTCTGGACAGGGGCCAGAGAGACCCAGTACTTC

D: TRBD1
size: few
V: TRBV12-5
J: TRBJ2-1
CDR3: CASGVTGGNEQFF
DNA: TGTGCTAGTGGAGTAACAGGGGGCAATGAGCAGTTCTTC

D: -
size: -
V: TRBV3-1
J: TRBJ1-1
CDR3: CASSSSGNTEAFF
DNA: TGTGCCAGCAGTTCATCGGGGAACACTGAAGCTTTCTTT

D: -
size: -
V: TRBV20-1
J: TRBJ2-3
CDR3: CSAKGPSTDTQYF
DNA: TGCAGTGCTAAGGGGCCTAGCACAGATACGCAGTATTTT

D: -
size: few
V: TRBV11-2
J: TRBJ2-7
CDR3: CASSLRQMPAFEQYF
DNA: TGTGCCAGCAGCTTAAGACAGATGCCGGCCTTTGAGCAGTACTTC

D: TRBD1
size: -
V: TRBV5-1
J: TRBJ2-7
CDR3: CASSLPQGSMINEQYF
DNA: TGCGCCAGCAGCTTACCACAGGGGAGTATGATTAACGAGCAGTACTTC

D: -
size: once
V: TRBV3-1
J: TRBJ2-7
CDR3: CASSQASASYEQYF
DNA: TGTGCCAGCAGCCAAGCTTCGGCTTCCTACGAGCAGTACTTC

D: -
size: few
V: TRBV2
J: TRBJ1-1
CDR3: CASPGNTEAFF
DNA: TGTGCCAGCCCCGGGAACACTGAAGCTTTCTTT